The 6 T cell receptor beta chains given below trace back to one sample, sequenced in a study of blood T cell repertoires in COVID-19. Using immunoSEQ multiplex PCR, the repertoire was profiled, and TCRdb retains in-frame clones only, with some absent. The data show 28,000 or so clones, with around 90% seen just once and approximately 7.9% held by the top ten. Sequencing used peripheral blood. These receptors were taken from a man aged 60 to 69 with COVID-19, enrolled during active disease.

This clone was recorded once. The chain has TRBV7-6 and TRBJ1-1, with D possibly being TRBD1 (5 bases). Germline CDR1 reads SGHVS; CDR2 reads FNYEAQ. The CDR3 covers 11 residues. V was cut by 6 bases and J by 7 bases, with 9 bases left in between. The CDR3 reads CASRRTNEAFF. In DNA form, the CDR3 reads TGTGCCAGCAGGCGGACAAATGAAGCTTTCTTT.

This clone was seen once. The chain has TRBV25-1 and TRBJ1-1; the match to TRBD1 covers 8 bases. V lost 4 bases and J lost 4; bases outside the gene matches: 5. The CDR3 contains 14 residues. Germline-derived CDR1 and CDR2 are MGHDK and SYGVNS. The chain's CDR3 is CASSALTGVTEAFF. In DNA, the CDR3 is TGTGCCAGCAGTGCCTTGACAGGGGTCACTGAAGCTTTCTTT.

Here the CDR3 DNA reads TGCAGCGTTGGGCAGTCCTACGAGCAGTACTTC. As protein: CSVGQSYEQYF. J is TRBJ2-7 and V is TRBV29-1; D is uncertain. V was cut by 4 bases and J by 1 base, with 5 bases left in between. Germline CDR1 SQVTM, CDR2 ANQGSEA. The CDR3 consists of 11 residues.

This clone has just one count. The V gene is TRBV6-5, the J gene TRBJ2-1, with TRBD2 as a possible D gene (6 bases). This CDR3 is built from 12 residues. The V and J ends lost 10 bases and 9 bases respectively, with 16 bases between them. CDR1 is MNHEY and CDR2 is SVGAGI in the germline V gene. The CDR3 sequence: CATQGLAGEQFF. The CDR3 DNA reads TGTGCCACCCAGGGACTGGCCGGTGAGCAGTTCTTC.

This chain uses TRBV2 with TRBJ2-1; D remains ambiguous. Looked up from germline, CDR1 is SNHLY and CDR2 is FYNNEI. This CDR3 comprises 14 residues. V lost 1 base, J lost 2 bases, and 6 bases lay in between. The CDR3 DNA reads TGTGCCAGCAGTGAAGAGACAACCTACAATGAGCAGTTCTTC. This codes for CASSEETTYNEQFF.

The chain joins TRBV10-3 to TRBJ1-2; possibly TRBD1 for D (6 bases). CDR3 size: 19 residues. Germline CDR1 reads ENHRY; CDR2 reads SYGVKD. The V end lost 2 bases, the J end lost 2 bases, and 24 bases lay between the germline ends. CDR3 sequence: CAISESTGGQNFINYGYTF. DNA for the CDR3: TGTGCCATCAGTGAGAGTACCGGGGGGCAAAATTTTATCAACTATGGCTACACCTTC.